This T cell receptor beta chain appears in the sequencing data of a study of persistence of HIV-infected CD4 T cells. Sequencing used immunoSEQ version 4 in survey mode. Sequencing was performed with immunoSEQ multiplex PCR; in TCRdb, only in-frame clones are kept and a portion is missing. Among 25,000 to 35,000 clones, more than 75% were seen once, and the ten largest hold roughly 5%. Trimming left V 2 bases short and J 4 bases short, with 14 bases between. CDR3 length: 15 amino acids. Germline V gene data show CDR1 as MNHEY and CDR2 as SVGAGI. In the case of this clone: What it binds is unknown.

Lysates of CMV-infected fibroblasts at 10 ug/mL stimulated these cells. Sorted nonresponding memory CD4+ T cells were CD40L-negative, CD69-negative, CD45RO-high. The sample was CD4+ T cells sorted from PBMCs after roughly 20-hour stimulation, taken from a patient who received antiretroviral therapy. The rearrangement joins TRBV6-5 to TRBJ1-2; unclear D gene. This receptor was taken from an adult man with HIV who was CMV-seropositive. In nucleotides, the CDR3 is TGTGCCAGCAGTTACAAGGGCACGGGATCCTATGGCTACACCTTC. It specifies CASSYKGTGSYGYTF.